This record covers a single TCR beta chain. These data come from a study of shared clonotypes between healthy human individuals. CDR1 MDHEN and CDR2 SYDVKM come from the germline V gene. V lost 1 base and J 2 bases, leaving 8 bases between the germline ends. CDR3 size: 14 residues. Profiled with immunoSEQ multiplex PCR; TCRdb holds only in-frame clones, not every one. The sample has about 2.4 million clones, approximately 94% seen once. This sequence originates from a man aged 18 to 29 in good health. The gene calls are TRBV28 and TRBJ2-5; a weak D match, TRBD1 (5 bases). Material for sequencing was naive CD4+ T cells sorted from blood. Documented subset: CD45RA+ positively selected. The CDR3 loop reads CASSLSPGQETQYF. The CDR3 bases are TGTGCCAGCAGTTTATCGCCAGGGCAAGAGACCCAGTACTTC.